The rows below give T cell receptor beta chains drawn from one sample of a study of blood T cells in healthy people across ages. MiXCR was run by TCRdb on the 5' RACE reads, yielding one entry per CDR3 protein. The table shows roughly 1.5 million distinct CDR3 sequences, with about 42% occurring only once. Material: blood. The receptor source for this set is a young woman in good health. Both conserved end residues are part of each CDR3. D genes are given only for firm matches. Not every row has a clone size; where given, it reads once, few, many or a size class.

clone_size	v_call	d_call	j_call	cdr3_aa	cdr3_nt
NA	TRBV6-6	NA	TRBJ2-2	CASSYSTLQPNTGELFF	TGTGCCAGCAGTTACTCGACTCTCCAGCCGAACACCGGGGAGCTGTTTTTT
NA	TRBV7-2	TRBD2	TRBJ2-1	CASSTTGTSNEQFF	TGTGCCAGCAGCACAACCGGGACTAGCAATGAGCAGTTCTTC
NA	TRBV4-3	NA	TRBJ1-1	CASSQNRGKGREAFF	TGCGCCAGCAGCCAAAACCGGGGCAAGGGCCGTGAAGCTTTCTTT
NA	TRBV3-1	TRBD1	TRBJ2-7	CASSQDRPGQGYEQYF	TGTGCCAGCAGCCAGGACCGACCGGGACAGGGGTACGAGCAGTACTTC
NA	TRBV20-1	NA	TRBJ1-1	CSASFRQLYTEAFF	TGCAGTGCTAGTTTTAGGCAACTCTACACTGAAGCTTTCTTT
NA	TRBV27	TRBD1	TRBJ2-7	CASSSGTGGGYEQYF	TGTGCCAGCAGTTCCGGGACAGGGGGCGGCTACGAGCAGTACTTC
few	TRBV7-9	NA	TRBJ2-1	CALGRSGRHSYNEQFF	TGTGCCTTGGGACGTTCGGGACGCCACTCCTACAATGAGCAGTTCTTC
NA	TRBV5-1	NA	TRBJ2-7	CASSLGHLNEQYF	TGCGCCAGCAGCTTGGGACATCTCAACGAGCAGTACTTC
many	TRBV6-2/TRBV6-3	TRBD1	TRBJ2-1	CASSQGVNEQFF	TGTGCCAGCAGCCAGGGGGTCAATGAGCAGTTCTTC
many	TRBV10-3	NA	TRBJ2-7	CAISEPDGSYEQYF	TGTGCCATCAGTGAGCCAGACGGTTCCTACGAGCAGTACTTC
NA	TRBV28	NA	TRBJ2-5	CASSSWGAYEQYF	TGTGCCAGCAGTTCCTGGGGGGCGTATGAGCAGTACTTC
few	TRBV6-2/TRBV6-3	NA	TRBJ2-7	CASSPRLHEQYF	TGTGCCAGCAGCCCGCGACTCCACGAGCAGTACTTC
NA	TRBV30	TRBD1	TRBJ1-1	CAWSEQGIEAFF	TGTGCCTGGAGTGAACAGGGGATTGAAGCTTTCTTT
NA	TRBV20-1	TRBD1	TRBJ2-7	CSAIGTGRYEQYF	TGCAGTGCTATAGGGACAGGGCGTTACGAGCAGTACTTC
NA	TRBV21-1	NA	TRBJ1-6	CASSKGQGLSAYNSPLHF	TGTGCCAGCAGCAAAGGACAGGGACTCAGCGCCTATAATTCACCCCTCCACTTT
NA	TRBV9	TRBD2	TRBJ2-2	CASSAGTSGGSTGELFF	TGTGCCAGCAGCGCCGGGACTAGCGGGGGGAGCACCGGGGAGCTGTTTTTT
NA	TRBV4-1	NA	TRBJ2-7	CASSQRLRQAFFSYEQYF	TGCGCCAGCAGCCAACGATTGCGACAGGCCTTCTTCTCCTACGAGCAGTACTTC
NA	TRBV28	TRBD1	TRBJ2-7	CASSLVGQVIPYEQYF	TGTGCCAGCAGTCTGGTGGGACAGGTCATACCCTACGAGCAGTACTTC
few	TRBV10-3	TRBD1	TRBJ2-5	CAIGGQVGETQYF	TGTGCCATCGGGGGACAGGTTGGGGAGACCCAGTACTTC
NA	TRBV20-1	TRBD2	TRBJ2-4	CSAPGTSGSDAKNIQYF	TGCAGTGCTCCTGGGACTAGCGGGAGCGATGCCAAAAACATTCAGTACTTC
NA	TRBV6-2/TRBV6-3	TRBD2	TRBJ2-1	CASSYYRTSPQGQFF	TGTGCCAGCAGTTACTATCGGACTAGCCCCCAGGGGCAGTTCTTC
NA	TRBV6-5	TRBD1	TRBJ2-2	CASSWNRGNTGELFF	TGTGCCAGCAGTTGGAACAGGGGGAACACCGGGGAGCTGTTTTTT
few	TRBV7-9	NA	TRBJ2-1	CASRDGSYNEQFF	TGTGCCAGCAGGGATGGGTCTTACAATGAGCAGTTCTTC
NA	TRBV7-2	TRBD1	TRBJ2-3	CASSPRWDRFTDTQYF	TGTGCCAGCAGCCCCCGTTGGGACAGATTCACAGATACGCAGTATTTT
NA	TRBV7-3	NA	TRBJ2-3	CASRPSSVGTDTQYF	TGTGCCAGCAGACCGTCTAGCGTGGGCACAGATACGCAGTATTTT
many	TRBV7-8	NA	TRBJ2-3	CASSVLESTDTQYF	TGTGCCAGCAGCGTCCTGGAGAGCACAGATACGCAGTATTTT
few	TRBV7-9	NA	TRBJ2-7	CASSHWQGPYEQYF	TGTGCCAGCAGTCACTGGCAGGGTCCCTACGAGCAGTACTTC
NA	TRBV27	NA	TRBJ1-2	CAIRSLQGDYGYTF	TGTGCCATCCGTTCCCTACAGGGAGACTATGGCTACACCTTC
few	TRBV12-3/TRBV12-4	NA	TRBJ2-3	CASSPPETYTDTQYF	TGTGCCAGCAGTCCGCCCGAAACCTACACAGATACGCAGTATTTT
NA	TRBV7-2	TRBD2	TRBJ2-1	CASSLGAAGGDNEQFF	TGTGCCAGCAGCTTAGGGGCGGCGGGGGGGGACAATGAGCAGTTCTTC
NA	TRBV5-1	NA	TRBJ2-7	CASSSSVVGYEQYF	TGCGCCAGCAGCTCCTCGGTGGTTGGCTACGAGCAGTACTTC
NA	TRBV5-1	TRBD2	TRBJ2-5	CASSPRTSGNNEQYF	TGTGCCAGCAGTCCCCGGACTAGCGGAAACAATGAGCAGTACTTC
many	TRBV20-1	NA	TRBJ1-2	CSAWSGGSQGLNYGYTF	TGCAGTGCTTGGAGCGGGGGAAGCCAGGGACTCAACTATGGCTACACCTTC
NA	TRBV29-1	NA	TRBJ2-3	CSVDVSGGEDTQYF	TGCAGCGTGGACGTGAGTGGGGGCGAGGATACGCAGTATTTT
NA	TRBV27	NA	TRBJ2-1	CASSLDGSSYDEQFF	TGTGCCAGCAGTTTAGACGGGAGCTCCTACGATGAGCAGTTCTTC
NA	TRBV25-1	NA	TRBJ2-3	CASSYTGLDTQYF	TGTGCCAGCAGTTATACAGGGTTGGATACGCAGTATTTT
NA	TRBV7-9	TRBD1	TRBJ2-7	CASSATTGQDYNEQYF	TGTGCCAGCAGCGCGACAACGGGACAGGATTACAATGAGCAGTACTTC
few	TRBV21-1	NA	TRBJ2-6	CASSKVAWASGANVLTF	NA
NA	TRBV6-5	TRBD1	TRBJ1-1	CASKQGMNTEAFF	TGTGCCAGCAAACAGGGGATGAACACTGAAGCTTTCTTT
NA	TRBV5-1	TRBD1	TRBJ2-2	CASSNDRGNTGELFF	TGCGCCAGCAGTAACGACAGGGGAAACACCGGGGAGCTGTTTTTT
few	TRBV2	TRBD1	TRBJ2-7	CASSVGQGGYEQYF	TGTGCCAGCAGTGTGGGACAGGGGGGTTACGAGCAGTACTTC
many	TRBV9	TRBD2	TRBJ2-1	CASSLTGGTYNEQFF	TGTGCCAGCAGCTTAACGGGGGGAACCTACAATGAGCAGTTCTTC
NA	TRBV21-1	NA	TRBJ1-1	CASRARGGPLEAFF	TGTGCCAGCAGGGCCCGCGGGGGTCCGCTCGAAGCTTTCTTT
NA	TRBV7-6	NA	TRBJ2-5	CASSFVLLGHNQETQYF	TGTGCCAGCAGCTTTGTCCTCCTCGGGCACAACCAAGAGACCCAGTACTTC
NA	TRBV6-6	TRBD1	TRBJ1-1	CASSPTGEAFF	TGTGCCAGCAGTCCGACAGGGGAAGCTTTCTTT
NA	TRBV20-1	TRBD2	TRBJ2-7	CSAVAGLSYEQYF	TGCAGTGCTGTAGCGGGACTCTCCTACGAGCAGTACTTC
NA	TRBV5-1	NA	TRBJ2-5	CTSSLEVGYQETQYF	TGCACCAGCAGCTTGGAAGTGGGTTACCAAGAGACCCAGTACTTC
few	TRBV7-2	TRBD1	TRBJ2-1	CASSLDREREYEQFF	TGTGCCAGCAGTTTGGACAGGGAGAGGGAATATGAGCAGTTCTTC
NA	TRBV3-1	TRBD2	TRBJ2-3	CASSSGVAGFLDTQYF	TGTGCCAGCAGCTCCGGGGTAGCGGGGTTTCTAGATACGCAGTATTTT
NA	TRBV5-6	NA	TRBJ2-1	CVSRDGLGYYNEQFF	TGTGTCAGCAGGGACGGCTTAGGGTATTACAATGAGCAGTTCTTC
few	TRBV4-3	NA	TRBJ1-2	CASSPMNNYGYTF	TGCGCCAGCAGTCCCATGAATAACTATGGCTACACCTTC
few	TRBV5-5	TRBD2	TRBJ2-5	CASSKTSGVIETQYF	TGTGCCAGCAGCAAGACTAGCGGGGTTATCGAGACCCAGTACTTC
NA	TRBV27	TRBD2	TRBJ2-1	CASGGASGRSYNEQFF	TGTGCCAGCGGAGGGGCTAGCGGGAGGTCCTACAATGAGCAGTTCTTC
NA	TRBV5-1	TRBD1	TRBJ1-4	CASSSAQDRGREKLFF	TGCGCCAGCAGCTCAGCACAGGACAGGGGGCGTGAAAAACTGTTTTTT